The 21 T cell receptor beta chains listed next were all sequenced from one sample in a study of tumor-infiltrating lymphocytes in primary liver carcinoma (dated by TCRdb to about 2017). TRIzol reagent was used to extract blood RNA from unsorted whole blood, while the DNeasy Blood & Tissue kit provided the germline DNA. The run used an Illumina HiSeq 2500. Using a constant-region primer and ProtoScript II reverse transcriptase, TCRbeta-specific cDNA was reverse-transcribed from approximately 0.5 ug total RNA. Three nested multiplex PCR rounds, following a slightly modified ARM-PCR procedure, were used to build the TCRbeta libraries. Each of the first two PCR rounds ran for around 11 cycles and used multiplex TRBV1-TRBV30 forward primers together with a Cbeta reverse primer. Using fastp trimming at Q25 and MiXCR clonotype assembly, TCRdb reanalyzed the public sequencing data and kept in-frame beta chains. Identical CDR3 protein sequences are pooled into one entry, listed with their most common genes and DNA. This sample gives fewer than 350,000 distinct CDR3 sequences in total; 65% of them show up just once. The ten biggest clones cover roughly 8.6% of the sample.

Sample: peripheral blood. The receptors were gathered from a man aged 35 to 55 with primary liver carcinoma and hepatitis B virus infection.

A word on this clonotype: At one end, the junction sequence differs from germline, possibly due to a read error. The V and J genes are TRBV5-4 and TRBJ2-5; no clear D. Germline V lookup: CDR1 SGHNT, CDR2 YYREEE (reference sequence). The CDR3 runs to 13 residues. The CDR3 DNA sequence: TGTGACAGCAGTTTCCCCGACAAGGGGACCCAGTACTTC. It translates to CDSSFPDKGTQYF.

This chain uses TRBV6-2 or TRBV6-3 with TRBJ2-7, with TRBD2 matching 7 bases. This CDR3 has 13 amino acids. J lost 6 bases, V lost 8 bases, and 10 bases had no gene match. Germline V gives CDR1 MNHEY, CDR2 SVGEGT. CDR3: CASLLERGLEQYF. Written as DNA, the CDR3 is TGTGCCAGCCTCCTTGAGCGGGGCCTCGAGCAGTACTTC.

This clonotype has a handful of counts. The V and J genes are TRBV28 and TRBJ2-1; D may be TRBD2 (6 bases). Germline values: CDR1 MDHEN, CDR2 SYDVKM. The germline V and J ends were trimmed by 3 bases and 9 bases, with 15 bases remaining between them. The CDR3 covers 14 residues. CDR3 DNA sequence: TGTGCCAGCAGTTTGCTAGCTGGAGGGAGTGAGCAGTTCTTC. It yields the protein CASSLLAGGSEQFF.

On this clonotype: A read error may produce the germline difference seen at one junction end. The genes are TRBV6-1 and TRBJ2-6; D may match TRBD1 or TRBD2 (5 bases each). The CDR3 loop spans 15 amino acids. CDR1 is MNHNS and CDR2 is SASEGT in the germline V gene. CDR3 sequence: CASSHTGTGANVRTF. The CDR3 DNA is TGTGCCAGCAGTCATACGGGAACTGGGGCCAACGTCCGGACTTTC.

The chain links TRBV14 to TRBJ2-5; no firm D call. CDR1 is SGHDN, CDR2 FVKESK, per germline. The germline V and J ends were trimmed by 0 bases and 0 bases, with 11 bases remaining between them. CDR3 length: 16 residues. This CDR3 reads CASSQERTPHQETQYF. Written as DNA, the CDR3 is TGTGCCAGCAGCCAAGAAAGGACCCCTCACCAAGAGACCCAGTACTTC.

This clonotype was seen a few times. The chain joins TRBV5-1 to TRBJ2-1; 7 nucleotides match TRBD1. The CDR3 extends over 15 amino acids. V lost 4 bases to trimming and J lost 4 bases; unmatched junction nucleotides: 8. Germline CDR1 is SGHRS and CDR2 is YFSETQ. In DNA, the CDR3 is TGCGCCAGCAGCGTAGACAGGGTACCTTACAATGAGCAGTTCTTC. Protein sequence: CASSVDRVPYNEQFF.

V gene TRBV30 combines with J gene TRBJ1-3, with D possibly TRBD1 on 6 matching bases. Germline CDR1 is GTSNPN and CDR2 is SVGIG (reference sequence). The CDR3 extends over 16 amino acids. The V and J ends lost 0 bases and 3 bases respectively, with 15 bases between them. The DNA of the CDR3 is TGTGCCTGGAGTGTCATAGGGGGGCCTGGTGGAAACACCATATATTTT. Encoded protein: CAWSVIGGPGGNTIYF.

This clonotype has at least ten counts. This sequence joins TRBV6-2 or TRBV6-3 and TRBJ1-2; tentative D call: TRBD1 (5 bases). V dropped 5 bases and J dropped 6 bases, with 19 bases sitting between them. Looked up from germline, CDR1 is MNHEY and CDR2 is SVGEGT. The CDR3 is made up of 15 amino acids. CDR3 amino acids: CASSQSPRGSNGYTF. CDR3 sequence (DNA): TGTGCCAGCAGTCAGAGCCCTAGGGGATCCAATGGCTACACCTTC.

This rearrangement joins TRBV7-9 to TRBJ2-2, with D possibly matching TRBD2 (6 bases). Germline values: CDR1 SEHNR, CDR2 FQNEAQ (reference sequence). CDR3 length equals 14 residues. This CDR3 reads CVRGGRTNTGELFF. CDR3 DNA sequence: TGTGTCAGAGGAGGGCGGACGAACACCGGGGAGCTGTTTTTT.

Regarding this clonotype: This may stem from a read error, because a much larger clone lies one nucleotide away. The gene calls are TRBV6-2 or TRBV6-3 and TRBJ2-1; 11 nucleotides align to TRBD2. Per germline, CDR1 MNHEY and CDR2 SVGEGT. The CDR3 spans 17 residues. Written as DNA, the CDR3 is TGTGCCAGCAGCCCCACCGGGACTAGCGGCCTATACAATGGGCAGTTCTTC. Translated: CASSPTGTSGLYNGQFF.

This clonotype was counted only a few times. This may be a read error: a much more frequent sequence differs by one nucleotide. This rearrangement joins TRBV7-8 to TRBJ1-5; no firm D call. The germline V gene encodes CDR1 SGHVS and CDR2 FQNEAQ. The CDR3 has 15 residues. The CDR3 loop reads CASSLVSSSNQPHHF. For the CDR3, the DNA is TGTGCCAGCAGCTTAGTTAGTAGTAGCAATCAGCCCCATCATTTT.

Comments on this clonotype: Just one base apart from a much larger clone, this may be a read error. The CDR3 DNA reads TGTGCCAGCGGCGAGAACAGGGTAGGCGAGCAGTACTTC. Translation: CASGENRVGEQYF. V and J are TRBV4-2 and TRBJ2-7, with D possibly being TRBD1 (6 bases). The CDR3 is 13 amino acids. V was shortened by 8 bases and J by 6 bases, with 17 bases between the two germline ends. CDR1 and CDR2 from the germline V gene are LGHNA and YNFKEQ.

V usage is TRBV4-3 and J usage is TRBJ2-3, with D unclear. CDR3 size: 14 residues. With 0 bases removed from V and 0 bases from J, the gap between germline ends came to 4 bases. CDR1 and CDR2 from the germline V gene are LGHNA and YSLEER. The CDR3 region is CASSQEPSTDTQYF. The CDR3 DNA reads TGCGCCAGCAGCCAAGAACCTAGCACAGATACGCAGTATTTT.

About this clonotype itself: A much larger clone is a single base away; this may be a read error. J is TRBJ2-1 and V is TRBV5-1, with D unclear. The CDR3 has 11 amino acids. Germline assignment: CDR1 SGHRS and CDR2 YFSETQ. DNA of the CDR3: TGCACCAGCAGCTTCAACAATGAGCAGTTCTTC. Protein product: CTSSFNNEQFF.

There are many counts of this clonotype. The rearrangement links TRBV11-2 to TRBJ2-3; D is uncertain. Deletions cut 6 bases from V and 0 bases from J, with 13 bases between. Germline loops: CDR1 SGHAT, CDR2 FQNNGV. The CDR3 covers 15 residues. CDR3 nucleotide sequence: TGTGCCAGCAGTCGAGGATCCCCTAGCACAGATACGCAGTATTTT. It codes for CASSRGSPSTDTQYF.

Details on this clonotype: The junction shows a germline mismatch at one end, possibly a read error. The CDR3 bases are TGTACCAGCAGCTTAGTTGGGGGTGTGGGATCGAACACTGAAGCTTTCTTT. Its protein is CTSSLVGGVGSNTEAFF. V and J are TRBV11-2 and TRBJ1-1, with a weak D call TRBD1 (5 bases). The CDR3 contains 17 residues. Germline-derived CDR1 and CDR2 are SGHAT and FQNNGV.

Notes on this clonotype: One end of the junction fails to match germline, which may point to a read error. This chain joins TRBV28 and TRBJ2-5; D gene uncertain. CDR1 is MDHEN and CDR2 is SYDVKM in the germline V gene. The CDR3 length is 16 residues. CDR3 residues: CTSSLGRNVAQETQYF. In DNA form, the CDR3 reads TGTACCAGCAGCCTTGGGCGCAATGTAGCTCAAGAGACCCAGTACTTC.

With respect to this clonotype: An end of the junction differs from the germline gene, which may be a read error. The V and J genes are TRBV11-2 and TRBJ1-1; no definite D call. The CDR3 spans 13 residues. The germline V gene has CDR1 SGHAT and CDR2 FQNNGV. CDR3 amino acids: CDSSGMVLAEAFF. For the CDR3, the DNA is TGTGACAGCAGCGGAATGGTTCTGGCGGAAGCCTTCTTT.

As to this clonotype: The junction departs from germline at one end; a sequencing error may be responsible. The V call is TRBV4-3, the J call TRBJ2-6, with 7 positions matching TRBD2. The CDR3 runs 18 residues. Germline V gene sequence: CDR1 LGHNA, CDR2 YSLEER. CDR3 region: CASSSGPAGISGANILTF. CDR3 DNA sequence: TGCGCCAGCAGTTCCGGACCAGCGGGAATTTCTGGGGCCAACATCCTGACTTTC.

In regard to this clonotype: Since a much larger clone is just one base distant, this may be a read error. The V call is TRBV28, the J call TRBJ2-7; D might be TRBD1 or TRBD2, each matching 5 bases. The CDR3 has 15 residues. The V and J ends lost 6 bases and 0 bases respectively, with 15 bases between them. Germline-derived CDR1 and CDR2 are MDHEN and SYDVKM. CDR3 residues: CASRLDGTDSYEQYF. The CDR3 DNA is TGTGCCAGCAGGCTCGACGGGACGGACTCCTACGAGCAGTACTTC.

Note on this clonotype: The CDR3 does not end in the conserved phenylalanine or tryptophan, so this is likely a read error. This chain connects TRBV29-1 to TRBJ1-5, with D maybe TRBD1 (5 bases). V was clipped by 5 bases and J by 3 bases, with 11 bases between them. The CDR3 length is 13 residues. CDR1 and CDR2 from the germline V gene are SQVTM and ANQGSEA. CDR3 loop: CSVSQELNQPQHL. As DNA, the CDR3 is TGCAGCGTTTCACAGGAACTCAATCAGCCCCAGCATCTT.